The 15 T cell receptor beta chains listed next were all sequenced from one sample in a study of cytomegalovirus exposure and HLA in healthy donors. Produced via immunoSEQ multiplex PCR; TCRdb's table is partial and in-frame only. The sample lists about 130,000 clones, around 94% occurring once. Sequencing was carried out using PBMCs. The receptors shown here come from a woman younger than 35 in good health and CMV-seronegative.

This clone showed up just a few times. The chain has TRBV5-1 and TRBJ2-1; 11 nucleotides align to TRBD2. J was trimmed by 6 bases and V by 2 bases; bases with no gene match: 4. The CDR3 is 15 residues long. Per germline, CDR1 SGHRS and CDR2 YFSETQ. CDR3 nucleotides: TGCGCCAGCAGCTTAATAGCGGGAGGGAGCAATGAGCAGTTCTTC. As protein: CASSLIAGGSNEQFF.

The rearrangement links TRBV12-5 to TRBJ2-5; D remains ambiguous. V lost 1 base and J 4 bases, leaving 7 bases between the germline ends. Germline V CDR1 and CDR2: LGHNT, FRNRAP. This CDR3 contains 13 residues. CDR3 loop: CASGLGMAETQYF. The CDR3 region has the DNA TGTGCTAGTGGTTTGGGTATGGCAGAGACCCAGTACTTC.

V is TRBV4-1 and J is TRBJ1-1; D gene uncertain. Trimming pared 2 bases from V and 1 base from J, leaving 8 bases between. Germline CDR1 is MGHRA and CDR2 is YSYEKL. CDR3 length: 14 residues. The CDR3 coding sequence is TGCGCCAGCAGCCAATCTCTCGGGAACACTGAAGCTTTCTTT. It translates to CASSQSLGNTEAFF.

The chain recombines TRBV5-1 with TRBJ2-1; TRBD2 matches at 10 bases. Germline loops: CDR1 SGHRS, CDR2 YFSETQ. CDR3 length: 15 amino acids. Germline trimming cut 4 bases from V and 2 bases from J; bases unmatched to any gene: 3. CDR3 in amino acids: CASSRTSGTYNEQFF. CDR3 nucleotides: TGCGCCAGCAGCCGGACTAGCGGAACCTACAATGAGCAGTTCTTC.

In its sample, this clone was seen once. The chain recombines TRBV27 with TRBJ2-1; 10 bases are shared with TRBD1. J lost 2 bases, V lost 8 bases, and 6 bases had no gene match. CDR1 and CDR2 from the germline V gene are MNHEY and SMNVEV (reference sequence). There are 15 residues in the CDR3. The CDR3: CASAKGTGAYNEQFF. CDR3 nucleotides: TGTGCCAGCGCCAAAGGGACAGGGGCCTACAATGAGCAGTTCTTC.

The chain joins TRBV6-1 to TRBJ2-7; tentative D call: TRBD2 (6 bases). Per germline, CDR1 MNHNS and CDR2 SASEGT. Trimming shortened V by 4 bases and J by 6 bases, and 10 bases separated the two germline ends. The CDR3 contains 12 residues. The DNA of the CDR3 is TGTGCCAGCAGTGTGGTCGGGGGCGAGCAGTACTTC. This codes for CASSVVGGEQYF.

The chain employs TRBV7-3 and TRBJ2-1; 8 nucleotides line up with TRBD2. The CDR3 loop spans 18 amino acids. J was trimmed by 4 bases and V by 5 bases; bases with no gene match: 16. Germline V gene data show CDR1 as SGHTA and CDR2 as FQGTGA. The CDR3, as DNA: TGTGCCAGCAGCCCCCATACTAGCGGTGGGGACGTTTACAATGAGCAGTTCTTC. Its protein product is CASSPHTSGGDVYNEQFF.

The J gene is TRBJ1-4, the V gene TRBV7-9, with D perhaps TRBD1 (6 bases). The germline gives CDR1 SEHNR, CDR2 FQNEAQ (reference sequence). The CDR3 length is 14 residues. The V and J ends lost 8 bases and 4 bases respectively, with 14 bases between them. CDR3 region: CASSLGQINEKLFF. CDR3 bases: TGTGCCAGCTCTCTTGGACAGATTAATGAAAAACTGTTTTTT.

The chain links TRBV9 to TRBJ1-1; D is perhaps TRBD1 (6 bases). CDR3 length: 15 residues. Trimming stripped 2 bases from V and 6 bases from J, with 17 bases between. Germline V CDR1 and CDR2: SGDLS, YYNGEE. Here the CDR3 reads CASSVSVAQGAEAFF. In DNA form, the CDR3 reads TGTGCCAGCAGCGTTTCGGTCGCACAGGGAGCTGAAGCTTTCTTT.

V and J are TRBV19 and TRBJ1-1, with 11 nucleotides matching TRBD1. V was clipped by 6 bases and J by 4 bases; unmatched bases: 1. There are 13 residues in the CDR3. Germline-derived CDR1 and CDR2 are LNHDA and SQIVND (reference sequence). The CDR3: CASSGTGGTEAFF. The CDR3 DNA is TGTGCCAGTAGCGGGACAGGGGGCACTGAAGCTTTCTTT.

This chain links TRBV19 with TRBJ1-2, with 7 nucleotides matching TRBD1. V trimming: 4 bases; J trimming: 5 bases; junction bases outside the gene matches: 10. The CDR3 is 15 residues long. Germline lookup yields CDR1 LNHDA and CDR2 SQIVND (reference sequence). The CDR3 loop is CASSTRDRTPYGYTF. The CDR3 DNA sequence: TGTGCCAGTAGTACCAGGGACAGAACACCGTATGGCTACACCTTC.

V and J are TRBV7-2 and TRBJ2-7; 9 positions match TRBD1. CDR1 SGHTA and CDR2 FQGNSA come from the germline V gene. Losses at the gene ends were 1 base for V and 4 bases for J; bases not matched to a gene: 8. The CDR3 covers 16 residues. CDR3 DNA sequence: TGTGCCAGCAGCTTAGGATCGGGACAGGGAGGGTACGAGCAGTACTTC. Translating gives CASSLGSGQGGYEQYF.

The chain is built from TRBV6-6 and TRBJ2-5, with D perhaps TRBD1 (7 bases). Germline CDR1 is MNHNY and CDR2 is SVGAGI (reference sequence). V was clipped by 0 bases and J by 4 bases, with 15 bases between them. The CDR3 is 16 residues long. The CDR3 DNA sequence: TGTGCCAGCAGTTACTCGGAGGGGGCATCGGCAGAGACCCAGTACTTC. This codes for CASSYSEGASAETQYF.

The chain carries TRBV5-1 and TRBJ1-2, with TRBD1 identical over 9 bases. There are 15 residues in the CDR3. Germline values: CDR1 SGHRS, CDR2 YFSETQ. The ends lost 4 bases at V and 6 bases at J; junction bases unmatched: 10. Written as DNA, the CDR3 is TGCGCCAGCAGCCCCTGGGGGACAGGGTATCATGGCTACACCTTC. This translates into CASSPWGTGYHGYTF. The complete variable domain, with remaining parts taken from reference TRBV5-1 and TRBJ1-2, reads KAGVTQTPRYLIKTRGQQVTLSCSPISGHRSVSWYQQTPGQGLQFLFEYFSETQRNKGNFPGRFSGRQFSNSRSEMNVSTLELGDSALYLCASSPWGTGYHGYTFGSGTRLTVV.

This chain uses TRBV9 with TRBJ2-1; TRBD2 matches 7 bases. V lost 4 bases, J lost 8 bases, and 15 bases stayed unmatched. The CDR3 runs to 16 residues. Germline loops: CDR1 SGDLS, CDR2 YYNGEE. CDR3 protein: CASSKRLASTLHEQFF. DNA for the CDR3: TGTGCCAGCAGCAAGAGACTAGCTTCTACTCTACATGAGCAGTTCTTC.